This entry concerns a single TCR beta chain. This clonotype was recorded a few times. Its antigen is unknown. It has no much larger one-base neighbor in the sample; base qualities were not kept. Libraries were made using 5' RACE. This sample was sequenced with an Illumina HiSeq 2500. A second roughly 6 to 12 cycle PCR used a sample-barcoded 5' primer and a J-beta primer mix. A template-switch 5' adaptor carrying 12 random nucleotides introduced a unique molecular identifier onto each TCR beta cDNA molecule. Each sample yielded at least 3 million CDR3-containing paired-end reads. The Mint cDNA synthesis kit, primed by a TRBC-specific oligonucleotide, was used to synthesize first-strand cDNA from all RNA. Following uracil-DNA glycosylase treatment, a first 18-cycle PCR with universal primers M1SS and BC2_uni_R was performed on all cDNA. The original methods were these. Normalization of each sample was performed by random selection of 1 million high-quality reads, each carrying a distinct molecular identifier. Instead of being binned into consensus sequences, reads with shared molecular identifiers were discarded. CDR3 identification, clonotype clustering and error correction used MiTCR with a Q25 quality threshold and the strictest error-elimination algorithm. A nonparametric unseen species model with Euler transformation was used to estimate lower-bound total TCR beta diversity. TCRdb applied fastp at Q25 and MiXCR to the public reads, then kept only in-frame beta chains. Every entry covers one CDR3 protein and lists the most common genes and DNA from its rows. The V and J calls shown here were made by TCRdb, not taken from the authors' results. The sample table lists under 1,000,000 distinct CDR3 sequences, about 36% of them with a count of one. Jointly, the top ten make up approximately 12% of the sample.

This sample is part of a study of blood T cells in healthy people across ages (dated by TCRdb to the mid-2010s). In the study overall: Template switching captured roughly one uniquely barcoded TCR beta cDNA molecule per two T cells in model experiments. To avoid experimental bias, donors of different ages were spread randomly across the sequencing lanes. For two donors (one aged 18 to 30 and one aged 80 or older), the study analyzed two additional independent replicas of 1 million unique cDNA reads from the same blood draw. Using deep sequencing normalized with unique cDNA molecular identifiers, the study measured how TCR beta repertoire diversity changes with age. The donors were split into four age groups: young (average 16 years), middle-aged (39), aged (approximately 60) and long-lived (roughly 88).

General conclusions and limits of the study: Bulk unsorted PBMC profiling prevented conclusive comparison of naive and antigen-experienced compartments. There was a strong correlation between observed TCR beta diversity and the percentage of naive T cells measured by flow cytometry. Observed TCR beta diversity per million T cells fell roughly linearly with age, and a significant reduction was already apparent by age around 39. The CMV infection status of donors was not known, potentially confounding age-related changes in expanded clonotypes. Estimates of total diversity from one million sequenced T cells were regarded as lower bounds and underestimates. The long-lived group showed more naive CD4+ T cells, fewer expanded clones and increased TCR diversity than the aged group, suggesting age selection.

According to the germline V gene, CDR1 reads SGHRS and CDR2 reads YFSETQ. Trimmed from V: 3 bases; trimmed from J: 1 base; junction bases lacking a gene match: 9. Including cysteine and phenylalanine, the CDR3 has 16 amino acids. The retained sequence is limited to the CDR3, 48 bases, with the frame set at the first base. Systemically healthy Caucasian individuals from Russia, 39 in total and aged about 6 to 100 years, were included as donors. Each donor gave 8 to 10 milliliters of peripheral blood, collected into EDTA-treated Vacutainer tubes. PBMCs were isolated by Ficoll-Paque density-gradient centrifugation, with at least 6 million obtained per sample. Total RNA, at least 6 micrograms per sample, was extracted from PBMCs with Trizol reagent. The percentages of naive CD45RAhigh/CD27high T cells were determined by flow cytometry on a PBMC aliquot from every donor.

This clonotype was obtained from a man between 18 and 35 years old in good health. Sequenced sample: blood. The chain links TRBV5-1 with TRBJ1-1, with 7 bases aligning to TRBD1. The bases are TGCGCCAGCAGCTGGGCCCGAGGGACAGAGAACACTGAAGCTTTCTTT. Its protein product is CASSWARGTENTEAFF.